The rows below give T cell receptor beta chains drawn from one sample of a study of blood T cell repertoires in COVID-19. The protocol was immunoSEQ multiplex PCR, while the TCRdb copy is restricted to in-frame clones and leaves out a portion. Found here are fewer than 300,000 clones, around 89% of them singletons; the top ten hold around 0.88%. The sample consisted of peripheral blood. These receptors were taken from a young man with acute or convalescent COVID-19. Each CDR3 is given with its conserved first and last residue. The D gene is left open where the match is weak. The size of a clone is reported for some rows only, either as once, few or many, or as a class for expanded clones.

>TRBJ2-5|TRBV5-1|-|-
TGCGCCAGCAGGCCTACCGCCCAAGAGACCCAGTACTTC
CASRPTAQETQYF
>TRBJ2-5|TRBV10-1|TRBD2|-
TGCGCCAGCAGTGATCGGCGGGAGGAGGGGGAGACCCAGTACTTC
CASSDRREEGETQYF
>TRBJ1-4|TRBV5-5|TRBD1|-
TGTGCCAGCAGTTCCTCCGGGACAGAGAGTGAAAAACTGTTTTTT
CASSSSGTESEKLFF
>TRBJ1-3|TRBV5-1|-|once
TGCGCCAGCAGCTGGGGGGGACGAATGGGCGGAAACACCATATATTTT
CASSWGGRMGGNTIYF
>TRBJ2-7|TRBV7-8|TRBD2|-
TGTGCCAGCAGCCCCCGCCGGGTGACTAGCGGAACCTACGAGCAGTACTTC
CASSPRRVTSGTYEQYF
>TRBJ1-1|TRBV7-8|-|-
TGTGCCAGCAGCTCGGGGAGGTTGAGTGACACTGAAGCTTTCTTT
CASSSGRLSDTEAFF
>TRBJ1-2|TRBV4-1|-|-
TGCGCCAGCAGCCAAGATAAAGGACGACGGGGCTATGGCTACACCTTC
CASSQDKGRRGYGYTF
>TRBJ1-1|TRBV15|-|-
TGTGCCACCAGCAGAGATCCCGGGGGGGTGACTGAAGCTTTCTTT
CATSRDPGGVTEAFF
>TRBJ2-7|TRBV10-3|TRBD2|once
TGTGCCATCAGTGGGCTAGCGGGAGTATCCGAGCAGTACTTC
CAISGLAGVSEQYF
>TRBJ2-5|TRBV12-3/TRBV12-4|-|-
TGTGCCAGCAGACTGTACCAAGAGACCCAGTACTTC
CASRLYQETQYF
>TRBJ2-1|TRBV19|-|few
TGTGCCAGTAGTATAACCTCCTGGCAGGGCCGGTTAAATGAGCAGTTCTTC
CASSITSWQGRLNEQFF
>TRBJ2-7|TRBV2|-|-
TGTGCCGCTCTTTTGGCCCACGAGCAGTACTTC
CAALLAHEQYF
>TRBJ2-2|TRBV5-5|-|-
TGTGCCAGCAGCTTGTTTGGGCAGGATACCGGGGAGCTGTTTTTT
CASSLFGQDTGELFF
>TRBJ1-4|TRBV5-1|TRBD1|-
TGCGCCAGCCGACAGGGACAGGGCCAAAATGAAAAACTGTTTTTT
CASRQGQGQNEKLFF
>TRBJ2-6|TRBV19|TRBD1|-
TGTGCCAGTAGTAGACAGGGGTCTGGGGCCAACGTCCTGACTTTC
CASSRQGSGANVLTF
>TRBJ2-1|TRBV11-3|-|-
TGTGCCAGCAGCTTAGGCGGAGTCTCCTACAATGAGCAGTTCTTC
CASSLGGVSYNEQFF
>TRBJ2-1|TRBV11-3|TRBD1|-
TGTGCCAGCAGTCGAGAGGGGGCCGACAATGAGCAGTTCTTC
CASSREGADNEQFF
>TRBJ1-3|TRBV6-2/TRBV6-3|-|-
TGTGCCAGCAGTTACAGTTGGTGGACTGTCTCTGGAAACACCATATATTTT
CASSYSWWTVSGNTIYF
>TRBJ1-6|TRBV12-5|TRBD1|-
TGTGCTAGTGGTTTACGGACAGGGGGCAACTCACCCCTCCACTTT
CASGLRTGGNSPLHF
>TRBJ1-5|TRBV6-5|-|-
TGTGCCAGCAGTCTTATTACCCGGAATCAGCCCCAGCATTTT
CASSLITRNQPQHF
>TRBJ1-1|TRBV5-1|-|-
TGCGCCAGCAGCTTGCAGGGTGCGAACACTGAAGCTTTCTTT
CASSLQGANTEAFF
>TRBJ1-5|TRBV19|TRBD1|-
TGTGCCAGTGGGGGACAGGGAGTAAATCAGCCCCAGCATTTT
CASGGQGVNQPQHF
>TRBJ1-1|TRBV28|TRBD1|few
TGTGCCAGCCCAGGGGGCGCGGGGCGCGCTTTCTTT
CASPGGAGRAFF
>TRBJ1-1|TRBV5-1|-|-
TGCGCCAGCAGCTTGGATATGAACACTGAAGCTTTCTTT
CASSLDMNTEAFF
>TRBJ1-1|TRBV3-1/TRBV3-2|-|-
TGTGCCAGCGGGAGACACCTACACACTGAAGCTTTCTTT
CASGRHLHTEAFF
>TRBJ2-1|TRBV5-1|-|-
TGCGCCAGCAGCTTAGATTTAGGGGGCAATGAGCAGTTCTTC
CASSLDLGGNEQFF
>TRBJ2-1|TRBV21-1|-|-
TGTGCCAGCCGGGGAACTGACGATGAGCAGTTCTTC
CASRGTDDEQFF